Below, 21 T cell receptor beta chains from the same sample are listed, as sequenced in a study of cytomegalovirus exposure and HLA in healthy donors. The PCR made use of 60 Vbeta and 13 Jbeta primers. Using immunoSEQ multiplex PCR, the repertoire was profiled, and TCRdb retains in-frame clones only, with some absent. The table includes approximately 68,000 clones, around 79% detected once. Sequencing was carried out using PBMCs. Receptors originate from a woman in her 30s in good health and CMV-seropositive.

The V and J genes are TRBV14 and TRBJ1-1; D uncertain. With 0 bases removed from V and 1 base from J, the gap between germline ends came to 9 bases. The CDR3 extends over 15 amino acids. CDR1 SGHDN and CDR2 FVKESK come from the germline V gene. The CDR3 sequence: CASSQDILKNTEAFF. Written as DNA, the CDR3 is TGTGCCAGCAGCCAAGATATCCTAAAGAACACTGAAGCTTTCTTT.

This chain joins TRBV29-1 and TRBJ2-1; TRBD2 aligns across 9 bases. Losses at the gene ends were 2 bases for V and 9 bases for J; bases not matched to a gene: 11. The CDR3 has 15 residues. Germline CDR1 is SQVTM and CDR2 is ANQGSEA. The CDR3 here is CSVESAGGRGGEQFF. DNA for the CDR3: TGCAGCGTTGAAAGTGCGGGAGGGCGGGGGGGTGAGCAGTTCTTC.

This clone has a handful of counts. The genes are TRBV5-4 and TRBJ2-1; 9 bases fit TRBD2. J gave up 5 bases and V 0 bases, and 3 bases lay outside the gene matches. Germline V gene lookup returns CDR1 SGHNT and CDR2 YYREEE (reference sequence). The CDR3 extends over 15 amino acids. The CDR3 is CASSLVAGDNNEQFF. Here the CDR3 DNA reads TGTGCCAGCAGCTTGGTAGCGGGAGATAACAATGAGCAGTTCTTC. Variable domain in full (rest from reference TRBV5-4 and TRBJ2-1): ETGVTQSPTHLIKTRGQQVTLRCSSQSGHNTVSWYQQALGQGPQFIFQYYREEENGRGNFPPRFSGLQFPNYSSELNVNALELDDSALYLCASSLVAGDNNEQFFGPGTRLTVL.

The chain uses TRBV15 and TRBJ1-5, with D perhaps matching TRBD1 (5 bases). Germline lookup yields CDR1 LNHNV and CDR2 YYDKDF (reference sequence). CDR3 size: 14 residues. Deletions cut 5 bases from V and 3 bases from J, with 11 bases between. The CDR3 here is CATSPDRANQPQHF. The CDR3 DNA reads TGTGCCACCAGCCCCGACAGAGCCAATCAGCCCCAGCATTTT.

The chain has TRBV7-3 and TRBJ2-7, with 7 positions matching TRBD2. This CDR3 comprises 14 residues. The germline V gene has CDR1 SGHTA and CDR2 FQGTGA. The V gene end was trimmed by 1 base and the J gene end by 6 bases; junction bases not matched to a gene: 6. DNA of the CDR3: TGTGCCAGCAGCTTAAGCGGGAGTAGGTCCGAGCAGTACTTC. Amino acids: CASSLSGSRSEQYF.

This clone was seen a single time. The chain employs TRBV5-6 and TRBJ2-7; 8 bases agree with TRBD1. Germline CDR1 and CDR2: SGHDT and YYEEEE. With V trimmed by 4 bases and J by 3 bases, 9 bases remained unmatched. This CDR3 spans 15 amino acids. Written as DNA, the CDR3 is TGTGCCAGCAGCCCCGACAGGGGCTTACTCTACGAGCAGTACTTC. As protein: CASSPDRGLLYEQYF. Variable domain in full (rest from reference TRBV5-6 and TRBJ2-7): DAGVTQSPTHLIKTRGQQVTLRCSPKSGHDTVSWYQQALGQGPQFIFQYYEEEERQRGNFPDRFSGHQFPNYSSELNVNALLLGDSALYLCASSPDRGLLYEQYFGPGTRLTVT.

The J gene is TRBJ2-3, the V gene TRBV5-8; TRBD2 aligns across 9 bases. The CDR3 consists of 15 residues. Looked up from germline, CDR1 is SGHTS and CDR2 is YDEGEE. J was trimmed by 6 bases and V by 4 bases; bases with no gene match: 9. In DNA form, the CDR3 reads TGTGCCAGCAGCCAAGGGACTAGCAGGGCGGATACGCAGTATTTT. This codes for CASSQGTSRADTQYF.

The V call is TRBV27, the J call TRBJ2-3, with TRBD2 matching over 7 bases. The germline V gene has CDR1 MNHEY and CDR2 SMNVEV (reference sequence). CDR3 length equals 15 residues. Unmatched junction bases numbered 8, after V lost 6 bases and J lost 2 bases. The CDR3 sequence is CASRMRGLNTDTQYF. DNA of the CDR3: TGTGCCAGCAGAATGCGGGGACTAAACACAGATACGCAGTATTTT.

This rearrangement joins TRBV5-1 to TRBJ1-3; 8 bases align to TRBD1. Germline V gives CDR1 SGHRS, CDR2 YFSETQ. V was clipped by 4 bases and J by 5 bases; unmatched bases: 11. CDR3 length: 16 amino acids. CDR3 residues: CASSPLGTGRRNTIYF. The CDR3 nucleotides read TGCGCCAGCAGCCCCTTGGGGACAGGTAGAAGAAACACCATATATTTT.

This rearrangement joins TRBV5-1 to TRBJ2-1; a possible D gene is TRBD2 (5 bases). CDR1 is SGHRS, CDR2 YFSETQ, per germline. With 1 base removed from V and 11 bases from J, the gap between germline ends came to 10 bases. There are 12 residues in the CDR3. CDR3 region: CASSLLSGKQFF. DNA of the CDR3: TGCGCCAGCAGCTTGCTGAGCGGAAAGCAGTTCTTC.

The chain links TRBV6-5 to TRBJ2-5, with D unresolved. The assigned J gene may be wrong: the sequence end matches TRBJ2-7 better. This CDR3 comprises 14 residues. CDR1 is MNHEY, CDR2 SVGAGI, per germline. The CDR3 nucleotides are TGTGCCAGCAGTTACGGTTTACGAGCCTACGAGCAGTACTTC. It specifies CASSYGLRAYEQYF.

This clone was seen a handful of times. For the CDR3, the DNA is TGTGCCAGCAGTGAAGGGGGAGGGAGTGGGACCGGGGAGCTGTTTTTT. As protein: CASSEGGGSGTGELFF. The V gene is TRBV6-1, the J gene TRBJ2-2, with 7 positions matching TRBD2. The V segment lost 1 base and the J segment 5 bases; nucleotides outside the gene matches: 7. The CDR3 sequence is 16 residues long. Germline V gene lookup returns CDR1 MNHNS and CDR2 SASEGT.

This chain uses TRBV21-1 with TRBJ1-2; the D call of TRBD1 is as the table states it, not checked on the DNA. TRBV21-1 is flagged as a pseudogene. The CDR3 loop spans 16 amino acids. The CDR3 loop is CASSKSPTGEEGGYTF. CDR3 nucleotides: TGTGCCAGCAGCAAATCCCCCACAGGGGAAGAGGGTGGCTACACCTTC.

The CDR3 loop reads CASSPRTSGKHYEQYF. The CDR3 DNA reads as TGTGCCAGCAGCCCACGGACTAGCGGGAAGCACTACGAGCAGTACTTC. The chain links TRBV9 to TRBJ2-7; 12 positions agree with TRBD2. The ends lost 4 bases at V and 3 bases at J; junction bases unmatched: 8. Germline CDR1 SGDLS, CDR2 YYNGEE. There are 16 residues in the CDR3.

J is TRBJ2-7 and V is TRBV19; tentative D call: TRBD2 (6 bases). Germline assignment: CDR1 LNHDA and CDR2 SQIVND (reference sequence). V lost 3 bases to trimming and J lost 2 bases, with 17 bases between them. The length of the CDR3 is 16 residues. CDR3 nucleotide sequence: TGTGCCAGTAGTATTACGTATCGGCGGACTACCTACGAGCAGTACTTC. Translating it yields CASSITYRRTTYEQYF.

This CDR3 is CASSQDFGPGQINQPQHF. CDR3 DNA: TGTGCCAGCAGCCAAGATTTCGGGCCCGGACAGATTAATCAGCCCCAGCATTTT. The V and J genes are TRBV14 and TRBJ1-5, with D maybe TRBD1 (6 bases). CDR1 and CDR2 (germline): SGHDN, FVKESK. The CDR3 is made up of 18 amino acids. Trimming removed 0 bases from V and 4 bases from J, with 19 bases in between.

The genes are TRBV25-1 and TRBJ2-3; the match to TRBD2 covers 11 bases. The CDR3 is 15 residues long. With V trimmed by 3 bases and J by 3 bases, 2 bases remained unmatched. Germline V gene sequence: CDR1 MGHDK, CDR2 SYGVNS. The CDR3 sequence is CASSETSGTTDTQYF. CDR3 in DNA: TGTGCCAGCAGTGAGACTAGCGGGACTACAGATACGCAGTATTTT.

In DNA form, the CDR3 reads TGTGCCAGTAGTCCACAGGGTGTCTCGCACTATGGCTACACCTTC. Translated, it gives CASSPQGVSHYGYTF. This rearrangement joins TRBV19 to TRBJ1-2, with D perhaps matching TRBD1 (6 bases). Germline CDR1 LNHDA, CDR2 SQIVND (reference sequence). The ends were cut back, 5 bases at V and 3 bases at J, with 16 bases in the middle. This CDR3 spans 15 amino acids.

The chain combines TRBV19 with TRBJ1-5; the match to TRBD1 covers 8 bases. V gave up 6 bases and J gave up 5 bases; unmatched junction bases: 0. Germline V gene lookup returns CDR1 LNHDA and CDR2 SQIVND (reference sequence). The CDR3 is 12 residues long. CDR3 region: CASRQGDQPQHF. The CDR3 bases are TGTGCCAGTAGACAGGGGGATCAGCCCCAGCATTTT.

This clone was recorded once. V and J are TRBV7-2 and TRBJ1-5, with TRBD1 matching over 7 bases. Germline CDR1 SGHTA, CDR2 FQGNSA. Losses at the gene ends were 5 bases for V and 4 bases for J; bases not matched to a gene: 5. The CDR3 has 14 amino acids. CDR3 coding DNA: TGTGCCAGCAGCGTCCGGGACAGTAATCAGCCCCAGCATTTT. Amino acid sequence: CASSVRDSNQPQHF.

By share, this clone ranks as medium-sized. This chain connects TRBV9 to TRBJ1-1; 7 bases line up with TRBD1. There are 14 residues in the CDR3. From germline, CDR1 is SGDLS and CDR2 YYNGEE. The ends lost 4 bases at V and 4 bases at J; junction bases unmatched: 7. The CDR3 sequence is CASSTKDRRTEAFF. CDR3 nucleotides: TGTGCCAGCAGCACCAAGGACAGGCGCACTGAAGCTTTCTTT.